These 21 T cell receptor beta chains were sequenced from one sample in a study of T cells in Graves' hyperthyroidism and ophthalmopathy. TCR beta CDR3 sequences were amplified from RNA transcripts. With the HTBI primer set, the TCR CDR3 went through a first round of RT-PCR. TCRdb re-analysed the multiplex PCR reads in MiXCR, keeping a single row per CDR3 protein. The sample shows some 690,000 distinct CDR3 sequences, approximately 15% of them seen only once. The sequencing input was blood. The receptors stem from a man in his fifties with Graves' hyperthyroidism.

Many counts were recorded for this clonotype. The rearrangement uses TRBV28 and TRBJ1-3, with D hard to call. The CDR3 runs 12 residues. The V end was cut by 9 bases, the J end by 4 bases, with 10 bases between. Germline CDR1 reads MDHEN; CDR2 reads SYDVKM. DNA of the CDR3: TGTGCCAGTAGTATTTTCGGAAACACCATATATTTT. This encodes CASSIFGNTIYF.

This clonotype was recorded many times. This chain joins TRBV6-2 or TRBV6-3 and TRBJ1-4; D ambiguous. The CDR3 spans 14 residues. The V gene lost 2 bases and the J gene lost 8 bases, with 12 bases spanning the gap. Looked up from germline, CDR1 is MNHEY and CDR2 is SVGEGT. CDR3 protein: CASSYVSPGEKLFF. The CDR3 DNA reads TGTGCCAGCAGTTACGTCAGCCCGGGAGAAAAACTGTTTTTT.

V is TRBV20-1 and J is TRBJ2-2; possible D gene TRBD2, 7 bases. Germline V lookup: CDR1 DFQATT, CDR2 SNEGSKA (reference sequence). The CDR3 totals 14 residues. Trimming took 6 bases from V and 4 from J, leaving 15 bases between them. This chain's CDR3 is CSAPMRGGTGELFF. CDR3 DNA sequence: TGCAGTGCACCGATGAGGGGGGGCACCGGGGAGCTGTTTTTT.

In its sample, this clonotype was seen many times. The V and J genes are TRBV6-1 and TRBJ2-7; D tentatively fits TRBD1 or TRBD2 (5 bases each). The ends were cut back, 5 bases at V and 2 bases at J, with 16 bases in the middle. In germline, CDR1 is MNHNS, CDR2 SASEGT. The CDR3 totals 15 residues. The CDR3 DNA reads TGTGCCAGCAGTCGAGACAGACTACTAGCCTACGAGCAGTACTTC. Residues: CASSRDRLLAYEQYF.

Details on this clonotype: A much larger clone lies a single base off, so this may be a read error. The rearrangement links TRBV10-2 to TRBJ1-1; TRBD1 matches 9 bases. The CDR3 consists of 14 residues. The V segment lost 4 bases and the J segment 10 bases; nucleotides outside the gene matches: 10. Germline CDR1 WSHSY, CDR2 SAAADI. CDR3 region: CASSGRGDRERAFF. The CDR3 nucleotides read TGCGCCAGCAGTGGGCGAGGGGACAGGGAACGAGCTTTCTTT.

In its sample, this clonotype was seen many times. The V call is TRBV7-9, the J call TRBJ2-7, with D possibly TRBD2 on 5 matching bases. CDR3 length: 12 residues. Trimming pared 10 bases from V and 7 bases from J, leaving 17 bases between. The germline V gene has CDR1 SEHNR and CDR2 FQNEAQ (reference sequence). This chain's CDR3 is CAISDGVREQYF. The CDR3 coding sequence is TGTGCCATTTCGGACGGGGTGAGAGAGCAGTACTTC.

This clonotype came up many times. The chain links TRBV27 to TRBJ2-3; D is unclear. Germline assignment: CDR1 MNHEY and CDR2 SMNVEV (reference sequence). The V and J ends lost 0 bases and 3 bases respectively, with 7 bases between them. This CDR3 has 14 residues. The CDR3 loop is CASSLSQWTDTQYF. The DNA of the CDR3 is TGTGCCAGCAGTTTATCGCAATGGACAGATACGCAGTATTTT.

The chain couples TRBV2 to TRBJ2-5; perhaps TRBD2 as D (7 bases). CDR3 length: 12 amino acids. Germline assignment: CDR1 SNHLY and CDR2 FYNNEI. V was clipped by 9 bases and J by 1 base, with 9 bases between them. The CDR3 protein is CASAGAQETQYF. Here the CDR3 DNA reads TGTGCCAGTGCGGGGGCCCAAGAGACCCAGTACTTC. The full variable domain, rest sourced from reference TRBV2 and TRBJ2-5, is EPEVTQTPSHQVTQMGQEVILRCVPISNHLYFYWYRQILGQKVEFLVSFYNNEISEKSEIFDDQFSVERPDGSNFTLKIRSTKLEDSAMYFCASAGAQETQYFGPGTRLLVL.

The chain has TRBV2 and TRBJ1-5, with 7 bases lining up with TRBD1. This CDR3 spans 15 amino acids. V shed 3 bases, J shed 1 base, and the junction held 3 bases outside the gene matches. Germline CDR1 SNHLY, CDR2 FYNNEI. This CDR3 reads CASSDYRGSNQPQHF. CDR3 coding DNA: TGTGCCAGCAGTGACTACAGGGGAAGCAATCAGCCCCAGCATTTT.

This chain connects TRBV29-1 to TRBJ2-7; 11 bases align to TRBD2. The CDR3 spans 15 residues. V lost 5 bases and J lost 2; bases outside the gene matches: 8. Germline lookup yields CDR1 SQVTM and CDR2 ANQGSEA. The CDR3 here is CSVLALAGGTYEQYF. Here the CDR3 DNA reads TGCAGCGTTTTGGCTCTAGCGGGAGGAACCTACGAGCAGTACTTC.

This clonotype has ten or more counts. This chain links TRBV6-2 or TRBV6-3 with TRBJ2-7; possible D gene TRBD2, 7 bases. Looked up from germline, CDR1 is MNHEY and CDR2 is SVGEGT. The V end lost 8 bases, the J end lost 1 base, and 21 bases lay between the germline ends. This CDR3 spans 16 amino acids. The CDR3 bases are TGTGCCAGCCAGTCTAGCGGACAGATAACGTCCTACGAGCAGTACTTC. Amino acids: CASQSSGQITSYEQYF.

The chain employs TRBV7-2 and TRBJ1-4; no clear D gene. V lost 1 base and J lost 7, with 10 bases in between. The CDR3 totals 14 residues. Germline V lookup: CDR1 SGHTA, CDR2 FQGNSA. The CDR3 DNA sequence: TGTGCCAGCAGCTTAGAAGGGTTAAGTGAAAAACTGTTTTTT. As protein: CASSLEGLSEKLFF.

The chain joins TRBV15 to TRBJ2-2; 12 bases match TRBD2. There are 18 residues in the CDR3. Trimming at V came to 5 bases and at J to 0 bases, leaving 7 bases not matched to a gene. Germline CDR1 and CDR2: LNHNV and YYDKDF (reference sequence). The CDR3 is CATSGSTSGGPNTGELFF. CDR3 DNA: TGTGCCACCAGCGGATCGACTAGCGGGGGACCGAACACCGGGGAGCTGTTTTTT.

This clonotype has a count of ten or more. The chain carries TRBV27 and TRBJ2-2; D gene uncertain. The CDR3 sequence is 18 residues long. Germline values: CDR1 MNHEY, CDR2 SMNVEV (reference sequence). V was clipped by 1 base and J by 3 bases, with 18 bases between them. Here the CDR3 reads CASSLLYGPQEDTGELFF. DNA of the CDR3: TGTGCCAGCAGTTTATTGTACGGGCCCCAAGAGGACACCGGGGAGCTGTTTTTT.

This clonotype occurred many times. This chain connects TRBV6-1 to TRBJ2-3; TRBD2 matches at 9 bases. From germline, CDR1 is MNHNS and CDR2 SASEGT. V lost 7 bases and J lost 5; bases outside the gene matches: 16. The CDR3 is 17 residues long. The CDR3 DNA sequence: TGTGCCAGCAAAAACCGGGGGGTAGCGGGAGAGAAAGATACGCAGTATTTT. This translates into CASKNRGVAGEKDTQYF.

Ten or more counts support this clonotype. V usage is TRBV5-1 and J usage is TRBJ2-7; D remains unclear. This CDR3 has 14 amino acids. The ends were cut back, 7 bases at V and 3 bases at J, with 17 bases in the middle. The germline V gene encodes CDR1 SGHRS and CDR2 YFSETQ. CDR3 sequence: CASRFPRQLYEQYF. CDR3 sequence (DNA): TGCGCCAGCCGATTCCCCAGGCAACTCTACGAGCAGTACTTC.

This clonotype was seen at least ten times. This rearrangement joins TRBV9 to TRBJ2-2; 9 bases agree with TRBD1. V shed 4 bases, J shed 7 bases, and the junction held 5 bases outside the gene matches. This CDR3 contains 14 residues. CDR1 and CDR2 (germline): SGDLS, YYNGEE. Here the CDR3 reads CASSPQGAVGELFF. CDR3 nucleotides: TGTGCCAGCAGCCCACAGGGGGCGGTCGGGGAGCTGTTTTTT.

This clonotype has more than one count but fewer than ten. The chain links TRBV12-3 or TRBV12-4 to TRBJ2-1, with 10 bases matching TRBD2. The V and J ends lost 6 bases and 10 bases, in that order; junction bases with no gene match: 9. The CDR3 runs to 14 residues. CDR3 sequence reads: CASSLAGERREQFF. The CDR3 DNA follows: TGTGCCAGCAGCCTAGCGGGAGAAAGAAGGGAGCAGTTCTTC.

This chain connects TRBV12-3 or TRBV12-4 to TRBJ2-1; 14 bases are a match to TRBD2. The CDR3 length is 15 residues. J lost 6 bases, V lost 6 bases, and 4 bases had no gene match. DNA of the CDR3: TGTGCCAGCAGGAGGGGGACTAGCGGGAGCAATGAGCAGTTCTTC. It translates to CASRRGTSGSNEQFF.

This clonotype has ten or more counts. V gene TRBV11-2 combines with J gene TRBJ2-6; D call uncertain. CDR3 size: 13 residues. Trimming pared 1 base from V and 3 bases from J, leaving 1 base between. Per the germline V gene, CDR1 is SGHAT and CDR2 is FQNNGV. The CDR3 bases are TGTGCCAGCAGCTTAGGTGGGGCCAACGTCCTGACTTTC. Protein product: CASSLGGANVLTF.

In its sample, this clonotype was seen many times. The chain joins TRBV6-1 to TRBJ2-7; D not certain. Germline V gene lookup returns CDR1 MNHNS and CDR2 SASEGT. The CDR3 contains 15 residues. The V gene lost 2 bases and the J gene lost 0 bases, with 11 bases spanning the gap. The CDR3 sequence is CASSELIGNSYEQYF. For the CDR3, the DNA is TGTGCCAGCAGTGAATTAATAGGAAACTCCTACGAGCAGTACTTC.